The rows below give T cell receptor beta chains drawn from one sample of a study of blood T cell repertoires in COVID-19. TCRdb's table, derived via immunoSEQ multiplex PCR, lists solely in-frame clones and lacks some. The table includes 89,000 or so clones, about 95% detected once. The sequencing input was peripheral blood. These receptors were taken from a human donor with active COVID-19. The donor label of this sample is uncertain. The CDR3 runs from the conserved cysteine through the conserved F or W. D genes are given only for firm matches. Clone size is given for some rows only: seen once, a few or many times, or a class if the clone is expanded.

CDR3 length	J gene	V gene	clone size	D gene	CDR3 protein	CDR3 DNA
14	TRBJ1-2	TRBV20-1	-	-	CSASEPQGIYGYTF	TGCAGTGCTAGTGAACCCCAGGGAATCTATGGCTACACCTTC
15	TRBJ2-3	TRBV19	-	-	CASTSGGGRTDTQYF	TGTGCCAGTACGTCAGGCGGGGGCCGCACAGATACGCAGTATTTT
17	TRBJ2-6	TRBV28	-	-	CASSLRLYRAGANVLTF	TGTGCCAGCAGTTTACGACTATACAGGGCTGGGGCCAACGTCCTGACTTTC
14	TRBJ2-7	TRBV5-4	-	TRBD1	CASSRQGSSYEQYF	TGTGCCAGCAGTCGACAGGGTAGCTCCTACGAGCAGTACTTC
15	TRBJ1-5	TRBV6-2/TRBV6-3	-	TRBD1	CASSLRTGSYQPQHF	TGTGCCAGCAGCCTCCGGACAGGGTCGTATCAGCCCCAGCATTTT
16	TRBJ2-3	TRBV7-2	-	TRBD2	CASSKGLATSTDTQYF	TGTGCCAGCAGCAAGGGACTAGCGACTAGCACAGATACGCAGTATTTT
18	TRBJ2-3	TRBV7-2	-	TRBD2	CASSLKGRLAESTDTQYF	TGTGCCAGCAGCTTAAAGGGTCGGCTAGCGGAAAGCACAGATACGCAGTATTTT
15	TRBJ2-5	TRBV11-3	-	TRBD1	CASSSPGQGGMTQYF	TGTGCCAGCAGCTCTCCAGGACAGGGAGGAATGACCCAGTACTTC
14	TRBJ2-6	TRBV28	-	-	CASSVLSGANVLTF	TGTGCCAGCAGTGTCCTCTCTGGGGCCAACGTCCTGACTTTC
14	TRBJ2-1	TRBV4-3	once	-	CASSLLLGLNEQFF	TGCGCCAGCAGCCTACTCCTGGGACTGAATGAGCAGTTCTTC
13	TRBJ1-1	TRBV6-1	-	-	CASSETGITEAFF	TGTGCCAGCAGTGAGACAGGAATCACTGAAGCTTTCTTT
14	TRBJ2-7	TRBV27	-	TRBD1	CASSRGTGAYEQYF	TGTGCCAGCAGCCGCGGGACAGGAGCCTACGAGCAGTACTTC
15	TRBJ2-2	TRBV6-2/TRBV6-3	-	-	CASSYASLATGELFF	TGTGCCAGCAGTTATGCGTCCTTAGCAACCGGGGAGCTGTTTTTT
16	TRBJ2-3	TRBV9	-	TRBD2	CASSPGLALSTDTQYF	TGTGCCAGCAGCCCGGGACTAGCGTTAAGCACAGATACGCAGTATTTT
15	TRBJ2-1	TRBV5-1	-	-	CASSSTGFGDTEQFF	TGCGCCAGCAGCTCTACAGGGTTCGGGGATACGGAGCAGTTCTTC
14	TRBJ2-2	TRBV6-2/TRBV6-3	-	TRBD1	CASSRDRGTGELFF	TGTGCCAGCAGCCGGGACAGGGGGACCGGGGAGCTGTTTTTT
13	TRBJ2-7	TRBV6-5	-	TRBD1	CAGGDRGPYEQYF	TGTGCTGGCGGGGACAGGGGGCCCTACGAGCAGTACTTC
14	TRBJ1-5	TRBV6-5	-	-	CASRRGEGDQPQHF	TGTGCCAGCAGGCGTGGGGAGGGAGATCAGCCCCAGCATTTT
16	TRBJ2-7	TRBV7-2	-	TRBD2	CASTPGLAGGLNEQYF	TGTGCCAGCACCCCAGGACTAGCGGGAGGGCTAAACGAGCAGTACTTC
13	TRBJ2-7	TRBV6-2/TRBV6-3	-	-	CASSRSRGYEQYF	TGTGCCAGCAGTCGTTCTAGGGGGTACGAGCAGTACTTC
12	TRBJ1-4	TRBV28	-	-	CASSRGGEKLFF	TGTGCCAGCAGTCGCGGAGGGGAAAAACTGTTTTTT
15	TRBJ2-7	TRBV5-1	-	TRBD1	CASSPGGTGPYEQYF	TGCGCCAGCAGCCCCGGTGGGACAGGGCCCTACGAGCAGTACTTC
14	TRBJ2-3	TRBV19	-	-	CASSIRGSTDTQYF	TGTGCCAGTAGTATAAGAGGGAGCACAGATACGCAGTATTTT